The entry below gives a single TCR beta chain sequence along with its context. The data originate from a study of CD8+CD57+ T cells in acquired aplastic anemia. V lost 7 bases and J 0 bases, leaving 10 bases between the germline ends. Germline values: CDR1 LNHDA, CDR2 SQIVND (reference sequence). There are 14 residues in the CDR3. Genomic DNA served as template for TCR beta VDJ and CDR3 profiling. TCRdb ran MiXCR on the reads and lists one entry per CDR3 protein. The table records roughly 180,000 distinct CDR3 sequences, 64% of them present only once. Sequencing was done on a sample of sorted CD4+, CD8+, or CD8+CD57+ T cells (not recorded which) from PBMCs. The source is a human donor with severe aplastic anemia or a healthy control (not recorded which). The chain employs TRBV19 and TRBJ1-5; D remains unclear. This chain's CDR3 is CASNWVYSNQPQHF. The CDR3 DNA is TGTGCCAGTAATTGGGTCTATAGCAATCAGCCCCAGCATTTT.